These 25 T cell receptor beta chains came from one sample sequenced in a study of synovial regulatory T cells in juvenile arthritis (dated by TCRdb to 2015 to 2017). General study outcomes and caveats: Compared with other blood Treg cells, blood iaTreg cells had lower TCR diversity, a finding consistent with antigen-driven expansion.

Antigens of these TCRs are unknown. Receptor libraries were prepared by the immunoSEQ multiplex PCR assay. TCRdb stores this immuneACCESS table with in-frame sequences only. Part of the clones is absent; in the studies checked, under half of the shortfall reflects unresolved V genes, and no reason is known for the rest. This sample's listing comprises 9,700 or so clones. The ten top clones hold about 1.5% of the sample. The sample consisted of Treg cells from blood. The label giving this sample's cell subset or site can be read as: HLA-DR+ inflammation-associated blood Treg cells. The origin of the receptors is a donor between 2 and 29 years old with juvenile idiopathic arthritis.

V and J are TRBV10-3 and TRBJ1-1; TCRdb's D call of TRBD1 is untestable without DNA. The germline V gene has CDR1 ENHRY and CDR2 SYGVKD. The CDR3 totals 18 residues. The protein alone is recorded here. This CDR3 is CAISGYGPIQGSNTEAFF.

The J gene is TRBJ2-3, the V gene TRBV29-1; TCRdb selects TRBD2, and the lack of DNA leaves this call unchecked. The CDR3 spans 16 residues. No DNA sequence was recorded. Germline V gives CDR1 SQVTM, CDR2 ANQGSEA. The CDR3 is CSVEDWGRLATDTQYF.

This chain uses TRBV19 with TRBJ1-5. This CDR3 region has 11 residues. A DNA sequence was not provided. Germline V gene sequence: CDR1 LNHDA, CDR2 SQIVND (reference sequence). This CDR3 reads CASGWNQPQHF.

The J gene is TRBJ2-3, the V gene TRBV30. There are 16 residues in the CDR3. No DNA is listed. CDR1 is GTSNPN, CDR2 SVGIG, per germline (reference sequence). This CDR3 is CAWSAGTQWSTDTQYF.

This rearrangement joins TRBV27 to TRBJ2-1; TCRdb's D gene call, TRBD2, goes unchecked for lack of DNA. Germline V lookup: CDR1 MNHEY, CDR2 SMNVEV (reference sequence). The CDR3 is made up of 15 amino acids. This entry has no DNA. The CDR3 here is CASSSGLAGVNEQFF.

The chain carries TRBV6-1 and TRBJ2-7; TCRdb proposes TRBD1, but this gene call is untestable without DNA. Per the germline V gene, CDR1 is MNHNS and CDR2 is SASEGT. This CDR3 has 18 amino acids. No DNA sequence was recorded. CDR3 region: CASSEAGGAGTGGYEQYF.

V usage is TRBV6-1 and J usage is TRBJ1-5; the TRBD1 assignment by TCRdb is unverifiable without DNA. Per germline, CDR1 MNHNS and CDR2 SASEGT. The CDR3 sequence is 15 residues long. No DNA was logged. CDR3 in amino acids: CVSSEQVYSNQPQHF.

The chain couples TRBV27 to TRBJ1-2. Germline loops: CDR1 MNHEY, CDR2 SMNVEV (reference sequence). The CDR3 is 13 residues long. No DNA was logged. This CDR3 reads CASSFSPLFGYTF.

The chain carries TRBV7-9 and TRBJ1-1; lacking DNA, the TRBD1 call made by TCRdb goes unchecked. CDR3 length equals 14 residues. The protein alone is recorded here. Germline CDR1 is SEHNR and CDR2 is FQNEAQ (reference sequence). This CDR3 reads CASIIQEPDTEAFF.

The genes are TRBV4-1 and TRBJ2-4; TCRdb calls TRBD1, which cannot be checked without DNA. The CDR3 sequence is 13 residues long. The DNA sequence is not available. The germline V gene encodes CDR1 MGHRA and CDR2 YSYEKL. The CDR3 reads CASSQGQGAVQYF.

V and J are TRBV15 and TRBJ2-4; TCRdb returns TRBD2, unconfirmable since there is no DNA. Germline V CDR1 and CDR2: LNHNV, YYDKDF (reference sequence). The CDR3 covers 17 residues. No nucleotide data were recorded. This chain's CDR3 is CATSRVSAVIAKNIQYF. Using reference TRBV15 and TRBJ2-4 for the parts outside the CDR3, the full variable domain is DAMVIQNPRYQVTQFGKPVTLSCSQTLNHNVMYWYQQKSSQAPKLLFHYYDKDFNNEADTPDNFQSRRPNTSFCFLDIRSPGLGDTAMYLCATSRVSAVIAKNIQYFGAGTRLSVL.

The rearrangement links TRBV5-1 to TRBJ2-5. The germline CDR1 and CDR2 sequences are SGHRS and YFSETQ. CDR3 length: 14 amino acids. DNA is not recorded here. CDR3 in amino acids: CASSLSLGQETQYF.

The J gene is TRBJ2-5, the V gene TRBV27; absent DNA, TCRdb's TRBD2 call cannot be checked. CDR3 length: 20 amino acids. No nucleotide data were recorded. The germline CDR1 and CDR2 sequences are MNHEY and SMNVEV (reference sequence). The CDR3 is CASSQVSLGLAGRYQETQYF.

The rearrangement uses TRBV4-1 and TRBJ2-3; the TRBD2 assignment by TCRdb is unverifiable without DNA. The CDR3 spans 17 residues. A DNA sequence was not provided. Looked up from germline, CDR1 is MGHRA and CDR2 is YSYEKL. The CDR3 loop is CASSQTLAGGSVDTQYF.

V gene TRBV2 combines with J gene TRBJ2-7; TCRdb reports TRBD2, a call that lacks DNA to check it against. The CDR3 is 13 amino acids. Nucleotide data are not available. Germline loops: CDR1 SNHLY, CDR2 FYNNEI. This CDR3 reads CASSDGGVDEQYF.

This clone is identified as medium-sized from frequency. The V gene is TRBV5-8, the J gene TRBJ2-3; TCRdb proposes TRBD2, but this gene call is untestable without DNA. The V gene's germline CDR1 is SGHTS and CDR2 YDEGEE. The CDR3 totals 15 residues. Only the protein is on record. The CDR3 is CASVTAGGNRDTQYF.

The chain carries TRBV4-3 and TRBJ2-1; TCRdb proposes TRBD1, but this gene call is untestable without DNA. CDR3 length: 17 amino acids. A DNA sequence was not provided. CDR1 LGHNA and CDR2 YSLEER come from the germline V gene. The CDR3 reads CASSQLPDRQGGNEQFF.

The chain couples TRBV25-1 to TRBJ1-1. This CDR3 has 15 amino acids. No DNA has been recorded. Per germline, CDR1 MGHDK and CDR2 SYGVNS. The CDR3 spells CASRTYGLRDTEAFF.

The chain employs TRBV19 and TRBJ1-4; no DNA is available, so the TRBD1 call from TCRdb remains unchecked. This CDR3 spans 16 amino acids. No DNA sequence was recorded. Germline V gene data show CDR1 as LNHDA and CDR2 as SQIVND (reference sequence). CDR3 residues: CASSADRSRTNEKLFF.

The V call is TRBV19, the J call TRBJ1-5; the D call of TRBD1 rests on TCRdb alone, since no DNA is present to check it. The CDR3 extends over 14 amino acids. The protein alone is recorded here. Germline assignment: CDR1 LNHDA and CDR2 SQIVND (reference sequence). This CDR3 is CASSSRQEAQPQHF.

The genes are TRBV28 and TRBJ1-4. The length of the CDR3 is 14 residues. There is no recorded DNA. Germline-derived CDR1 and CDR2 are MDHEN and SYDVKM. The CDR3: CASSTPNRGEKLFF. Supplemented by reference TRBV28 and TRBJ1-4, the full variable domain reads DVKVTQSSRYLVKRTGEKVFLECVQDMDHENMFWYRQDPGLGLRLIYFSYDVKMKEKGDIPEGYSVSREKKERFSLILESASTNQTSMYLCASSTPNRGEKLFFGSGTQLSVL.

Judged by frequency, this clone is medium-sized. The chain combines TRBV5-6 with TRBJ1-1. The CDR3 totals 13 residues. The entry carries no DNA sequence. From germline, CDR1 is SGHDT and CDR2 YYEEEE. The chain's CDR3 is CASSHSKDTEAFF.

This clone counts as medium-sized by frequency. This chain joins TRBV5-5 and TRBJ2-2. CDR1 and CDR2 from the germline V gene are SGHKS and YYEKEE (reference sequence). The CDR3 has 12 amino acids. The record lacks a DNA sequence. CDR3 loop: CASSPNTGELFF.

V and J are TRBV20-1 and TRBJ1-1. This CDR3 region has 11 residues. No DNA has been recorded. Per germline, CDR1 DFQATT and CDR2 SNEGSKA (reference sequence). CDR3 sequence: CSATGGTEAFF.

The rearrangement links TRBV7-9 to TRBJ2-1; the D gene TCRdb calls, TRBD2, cannot be checked with no DNA. CDR1 is SEHNR, CDR2 FQNEAQ, per germline (reference sequence). CDR3 length: 15 residues. A DNA sequence was not provided. CDR3 region: CASSLGGGQGNEQFF.